This TCR beta chain emerged from a study of Graves' ophthalmopathy and Graves' hyperthyroidism. From RNA, the CDR3 regions of TCR beta chains were amplified and sequenced. HTBI primers were used in a first-round RT-PCR, which preceded a second-round multiplex PCR. From the multiplex PCR reads, TCRdb called clonotypes with MiXCR, one entry per CDR3 protein. The table records 400,000 to 500,000 distinct CDR3 sequences, around 20% of them present only once. Additional autoimmune diseases, uncontrolled infections, pregnancy or lactation disqualified patients. PBMCs were isolated from a roughly 9.3 ml sample of fresh peripheral blood. Study-wide results and limits: Between ophthalmopathy and stable hyperthyroidism, a 13-signature model drew a separation with nearly 90% sensitivity and approximately 81% specificity. Blood also contained most of the expanded thyroid clonotypes above 0.001 frequency.

Trimming took off 8 bases at V and 8 bases at J, with 16 bases between the two ends. The CDR3 is 14 amino acids. Germline CDR1 reads ENHRY; CDR2 reads SYGVKD. On this clonotype: Its antigen is not identified.

V is TRBV10-3 and J is TRBJ1-6; the D gene is possibly TRBD1 (6 bases). Sequencing was performed on peripheral blood. The sequence was collected from a woman under 30 with stable Graves' hyperthyroidism. This CDR3 is CAIERTGSDSPLHF. In DNA, the CDR3 is TGTGCCATCGAACGAACAGGGAGTGATTCACCCCTCCACTTT.